The 8 T cell receptor beta chains reported below all come from one sample, sequenced in a study of blood T cell repertoires in COVID-19. Only in-frame clones appear in the TCRdb table, and some are missing; sequencing was by immunoSEQ multiplex PCR. Among about 180,000 clones listed, nearly 80% were seen once. The sample comprised peripheral blood. These receptors were collected from an older woman with acute or convalescent COVID-19.

Only a few counts were recorded for this clone. V is TRBV5-1 and J is TRBJ2-5; 10 bases map to TRBD1. This CDR3 is 15 amino acids long. Germline CDR1 and CDR2: SGHRS and YFSETQ. V trimming: 5 bases; J trimming: 3 bases; junction bases outside the gene matches: 7. The CDR3 region is CASRIQGQGEETQYF. The CDR3, as DNA: TGCGCCAGCAGAATTCAAGGACAGGGGGAAGAGACCCAGTACTTC. Full variable domain (missing parts from reference TRBV5-1 and TRBJ2-5): KAGVTQTPRYLIKTRGQQVTLSCSPISGHRSVSWYQQTPGQGLQFLFEYFSETQRNKGNFPGRFSGRQFSNSRSEMNVSTLELGDSALYLCASRIQGQGEETQYFGPGTRLLVL.

This chain uses TRBV14 with TRBJ2-7, with 8 bases lining up with TRBD2. Germline lookup yields CDR1 SGHDN and CDR2 FVKESK. This CDR3 has 17 amino acids. V shed 0 bases and J 0 bases; nucleotides not matched to a gene: 7. CDR3 in amino acids: CASSQDIGGVSSYEQYF. CDR3 in DNA: TGTGCCAGCAGCCAAGATATCGGGGGGGTAAGCTCCTACGAGCAGTACTTC.

The V call is TRBV18, the J call TRBJ1-1; maybe TRBD1 (5 bases). CDR1 is KGHSH and CDR2 is LQKENI in the germline V gene. The CDR3 runs to 16 residues. The germline V and J ends were trimmed by 4 bases and 2 bases, with 17 bases remaining between them. The CDR3, as DNA: TGTGCCAGCTCACAGGGGTCCCCCAGAGCTAACACTGAAGCTTTCTTT. Translated, it gives CASSQGSPRANTEAFF.

The chain links TRBV19 to TRBJ2-1; perhaps TRBD2 as D (6 bases). The germline V and J ends were trimmed by 2 bases and 5 bases, with 19 bases remaining between them. Germline values: CDR1 LNHDA, CDR2 SQIVND (reference sequence). The CDR3 length is 17 residues. The DNA for the CDR3 is TGTGCCAGTAGTATATTGGGGGGTGTGGGATCAAACAATGAGCAGTTCTTC. This gives the protein CASSILGGVGSNNEQFF.

This chain links TRBV27 with TRBJ1-5, with TRBD1 as a possible D gene (6 bases). Germline lookup yields CDR1 MNHEY and CDR2 SMNVEV (reference sequence). The CDR3 contains 19 residues. Trimming removed 0 bases at V and 0 bases at J, with 18 bases between. CDR3 sequence reads: CASSLSRWTAIYSNQPQHF. In nucleotides, the CDR3 is TGTGCCAGCAGTTTATCTAGGTGGACAGCCATTTATAGCAATCAGCCCCAGCATTTT.

This chain's CDR3 is CASSLRQVYYNEQFF. CDR3 nucleotides: TGTGCCAGCAGCCTAAGACAGGTTTACTACAATGAGCAGTTCTTC. This chain uses TRBV5-8 with TRBJ2-1; tentatively, D is TRBD1 (6 bases). This CDR3 region has 15 residues. The germline gives CDR1 SGHTS, CDR2 YDEGEE. Trimming removed 4 bases at V and 3 bases at J, with 14 bases between.

This sequence joins TRBV7-9 and TRBJ2-3; 8 bases map to TRBD2. Germline V CDR1 and CDR2: SEHNR, FQNEAQ (reference sequence). J gave up 4 bases and V 5 bases, and 8 bases lay outside the gene matches. The CDR3 has 15 residues. This chain's CDR3 is CASSRGTSGADTQYF. The CDR3 coding sequence is TGTGCCAGCAGCAGAGGGACTAGTGGGGCAGATACGCAGTATTTT.

The genes are TRBV3-1 (or the pseudogene TRBV3-2) and TRBJ2-1; TRBD2 matches 8 bases. V was clipped by 1 base and J by 8 bases; unmatched bases: 10. The CDR3 covers 16 residues. Germline values: CDR1 LGHDT, CDR2 YNNKEL (reference sequence). The CDR3 protein is CASSQGLGGRSDEQFF. The CDR3 DNA reads TGTGCCAGCAGCCAAGGTCTCGGCGGGAGGTCAGATGAGCAGTTCTTC.